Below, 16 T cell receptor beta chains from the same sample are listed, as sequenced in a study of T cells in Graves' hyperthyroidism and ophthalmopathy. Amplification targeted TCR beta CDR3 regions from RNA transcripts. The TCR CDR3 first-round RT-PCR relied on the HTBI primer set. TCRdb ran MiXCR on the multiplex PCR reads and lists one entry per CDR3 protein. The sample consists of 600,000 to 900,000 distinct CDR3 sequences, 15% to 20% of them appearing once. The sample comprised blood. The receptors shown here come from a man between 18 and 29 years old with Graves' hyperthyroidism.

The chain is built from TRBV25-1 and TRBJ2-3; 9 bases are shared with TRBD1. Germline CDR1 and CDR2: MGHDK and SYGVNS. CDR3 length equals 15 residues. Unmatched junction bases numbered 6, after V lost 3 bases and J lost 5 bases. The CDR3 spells CASSDFRQGEDTQYF. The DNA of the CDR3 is TGTGCCAGCAGTGATTTTAGACAGGGGGAAGATACGCAGTATTTT.

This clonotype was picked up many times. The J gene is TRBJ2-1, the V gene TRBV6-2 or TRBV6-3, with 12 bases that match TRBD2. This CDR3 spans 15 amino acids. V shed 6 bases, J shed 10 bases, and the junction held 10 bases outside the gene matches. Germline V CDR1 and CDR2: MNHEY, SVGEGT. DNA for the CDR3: TGTGCCAGCAGACACTCTAGCGGGAGGGCGGAAGAGCAGTTCTTC. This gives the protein CASRHSSGRAEEQFF.

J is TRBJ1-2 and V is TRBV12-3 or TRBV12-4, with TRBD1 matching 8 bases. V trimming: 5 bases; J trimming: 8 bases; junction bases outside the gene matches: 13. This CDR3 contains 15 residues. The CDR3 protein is CASSEGQVPSHGYTF. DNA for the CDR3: TGTGCCAGCAGTGAGGGACAGGTGCCCTCTCACGGCTACACCTTC.

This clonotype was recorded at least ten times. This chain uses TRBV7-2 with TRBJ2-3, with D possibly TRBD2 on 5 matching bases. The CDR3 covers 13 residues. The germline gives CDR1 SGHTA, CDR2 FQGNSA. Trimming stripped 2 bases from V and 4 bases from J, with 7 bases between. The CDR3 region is CASSLSRADTQYF. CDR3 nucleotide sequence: TGTGCCAGCAGCTTATCGCGGGCAGATACGCAGTATTTT.

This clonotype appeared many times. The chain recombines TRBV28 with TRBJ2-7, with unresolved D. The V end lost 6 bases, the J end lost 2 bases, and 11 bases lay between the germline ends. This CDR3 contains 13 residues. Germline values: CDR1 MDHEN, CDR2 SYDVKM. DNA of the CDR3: TGTGCCAGCAGAGGAGATTCACCCTACGAGCAGTACTTC. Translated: CASRGDSPYEQYF.

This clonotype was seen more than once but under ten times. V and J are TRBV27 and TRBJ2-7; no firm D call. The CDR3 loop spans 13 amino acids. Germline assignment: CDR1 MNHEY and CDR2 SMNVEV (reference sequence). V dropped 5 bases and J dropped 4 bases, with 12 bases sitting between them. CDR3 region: CASSLAVPYEQYF. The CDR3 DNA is TGTGCCAGCAGTCTGGCTGTCCCGTACGAGCAGTACTTC.

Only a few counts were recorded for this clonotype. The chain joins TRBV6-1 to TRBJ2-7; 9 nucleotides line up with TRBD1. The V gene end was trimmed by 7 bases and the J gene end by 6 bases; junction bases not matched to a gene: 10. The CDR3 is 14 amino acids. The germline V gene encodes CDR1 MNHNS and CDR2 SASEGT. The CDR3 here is CASNPTGGFGEQYF. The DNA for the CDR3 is TGTGCCAGCAATCCGACAGGGGGGTTTGGCGAGCAGTACTTC.

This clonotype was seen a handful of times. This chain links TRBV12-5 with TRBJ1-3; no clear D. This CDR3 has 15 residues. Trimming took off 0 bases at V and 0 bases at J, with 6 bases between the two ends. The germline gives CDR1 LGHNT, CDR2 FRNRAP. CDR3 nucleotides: TGTGCTAGTGGTTTGGTACTGACCTCTGGAAACACCATATATTTT. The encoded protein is CASGLVLTSGNTIYF.

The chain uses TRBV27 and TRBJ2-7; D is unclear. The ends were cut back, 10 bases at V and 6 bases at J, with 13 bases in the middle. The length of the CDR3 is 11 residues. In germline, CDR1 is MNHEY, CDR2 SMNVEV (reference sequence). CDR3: CAIGSFSEQYF. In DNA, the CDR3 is TGTGCCATCGGATCGTTCTCCGAGCAGTACTTC.

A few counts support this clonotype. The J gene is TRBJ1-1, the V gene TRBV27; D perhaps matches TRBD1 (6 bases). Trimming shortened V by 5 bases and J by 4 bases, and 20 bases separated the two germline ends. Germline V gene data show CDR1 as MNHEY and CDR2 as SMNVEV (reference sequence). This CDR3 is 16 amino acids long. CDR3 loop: CASSTGRGIGGTEAFF. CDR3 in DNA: TGTGCCAGCAGTACCGGGAGGGGGATTGGGGGCACTGAAGCTTTCTTT.

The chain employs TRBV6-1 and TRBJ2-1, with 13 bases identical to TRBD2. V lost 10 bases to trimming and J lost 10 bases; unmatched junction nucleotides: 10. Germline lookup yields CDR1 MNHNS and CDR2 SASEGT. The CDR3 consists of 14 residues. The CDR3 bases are TGTGCCACGGGGATACTAGCGGGAGGGGGGGAGCAGTTCTTC. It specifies CATGILAGGGEQFF.

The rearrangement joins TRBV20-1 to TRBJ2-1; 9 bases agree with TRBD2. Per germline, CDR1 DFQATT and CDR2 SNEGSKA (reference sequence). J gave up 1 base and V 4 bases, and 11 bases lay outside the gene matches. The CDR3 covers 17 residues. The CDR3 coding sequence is TGCAGTGCTACGGCTCCAGCGGGAGGTCCTTCCTACAATGAGCAGTTCTTC. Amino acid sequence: CSATAPAGGPSYNEQFF.

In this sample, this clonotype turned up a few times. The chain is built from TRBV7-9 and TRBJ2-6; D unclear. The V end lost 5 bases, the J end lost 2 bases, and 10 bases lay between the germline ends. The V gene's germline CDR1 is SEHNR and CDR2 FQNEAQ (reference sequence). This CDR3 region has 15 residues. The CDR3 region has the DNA TGTGCCAGCAGCCGGCTGAGGACTGGGGCCAACGTCCTGACTTTC. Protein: CASSRLRTGANVLTF.

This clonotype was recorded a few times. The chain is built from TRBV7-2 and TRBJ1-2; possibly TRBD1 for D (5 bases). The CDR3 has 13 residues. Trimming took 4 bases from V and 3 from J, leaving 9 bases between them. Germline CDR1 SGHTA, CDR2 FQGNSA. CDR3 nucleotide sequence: TGTGCCAGCAGCTGGGGACGTGACTATGGCTACACCTTC. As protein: CASSWGRDYGYTF. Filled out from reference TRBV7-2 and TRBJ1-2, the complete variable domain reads GAGVSQSPSNKVTEKGKDVELRCDPISGHTALYWYRQSLGQGLEFLIYFQGNSAPDKSGLPSDRFSAERTGGSVSTLTIQRTQQEDSAVYLCASSWGRDYGYTFGSGTRLTVV.

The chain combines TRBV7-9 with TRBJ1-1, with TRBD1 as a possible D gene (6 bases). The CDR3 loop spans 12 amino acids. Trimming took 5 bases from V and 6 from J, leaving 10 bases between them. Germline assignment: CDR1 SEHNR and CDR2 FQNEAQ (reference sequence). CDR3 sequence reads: CASSRTVPEAFF. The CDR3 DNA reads TGTGCCAGCAGCCGGACAGTACCTGAAGCTTTCTTT. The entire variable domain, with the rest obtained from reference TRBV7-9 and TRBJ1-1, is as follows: DTGVSQNPRHKITKRGQNVTFRCDPISEHNRLYWYRQTLGQGPEFLTYFQNEAQLEKSRLLSDRFSAERPKGSFSTLEIQRTEQGDSAMYLCASSRTVPEAFFGQGTRLTVV.

CDR3 coding DNA: TGTGCCAGTAGTATAGGCGGGAGACCCTACAATGAGCAGTTCTTC. This codes for CASSIGGRPYNEQFF. This rearrangement joins TRBV19 to TRBJ2-1; 7 positions agree with TRBD2. CDR1 is LNHDA, CDR2 SQIVND, per germline (reference sequence). This CDR3 has 15 amino acids. J was trimmed by 2 bases and V by 1 base; bases with no gene match: 2.